The rows below give T cell receptor beta chains drawn from one sample of a study of PD-1 blockade in classical Hodgkin lymphoma. Only in-frame clones appear in the TCRdb table, and some are missing; sequencing was by immunoSEQ multiplex PCR. In the table there are around 99,000 clones, 81% of which are singletons. Sequencing was performed on peripheral blood mononuclear cells (PBMCs), taken before the second cycle of nivolumab. The receptors here all came from a human donor with classical Hodgkin lymphoma. Each CDR3 is given without its conserved first and last residue.

>TRBJ2-1|TRBV19
ASRLERTRSYNEQF
>TRBJ1-1|TRBV9
ASSSQVAGTTEAF
>TRBJ2-3|TRBV27
ASSSGRVADTQY
>TRBJ2-3|TRBV7-2
ASSFWGTDTQY
>TRBJ1-1|TRBV5-1
ASSIVTNTEAF
>TRBJ2-7|TRBV28
ASTSRTASYEQY
>TRBJ1-5|TRBV6-7
ASLAQRADQPQH
>TRBJ2-3|TRBV13
ASSYRAGGSTDTQY
>TRBJ2-7|TRBV27
ASRLIDRDGEQY
>TRBJ2-2|TRBV11-2
ASTTRWQGNTGELF
>TRBJ1-1|TRBV9
ASSVGVFGVLGTEAF
>TRBJ1-4|TRBV5-4
ATGVGDEKLF
>TRBJ2-7|TRBV5-1
ASSWTLAGTNYEQY
>TRBJ2-2|TRBV10-3
AIRATGELF
>TRBJ2-1|TRBV2
ASSVLAGISEQF
>TRBJ2-5|TRBV2
ASSEGARMETQY
>TRBJ1-2|TRBV18
ASSPETVVT
>TRBJ2-7|TRBV30
AWSAPRRTGNDEQY
>TRBJ2-5|TRBV6-5
ASSYSSSGRETQY
>TRBJ2-3|TRBV9
ASSVDPSGSAADTQY
>TRBJ2-1|TRBV7-9
ASSLGLAVYNEQF
>TRBJ2-7|TRBV7-9
ASAGTQKAEQY
>TRBJ2-7|TRBV23-1
ASSHPGGGQGSYEQY
>TRBJ1-4|TRBV18
ASSPDTGEKLF
>TRBJ1-3|TRBV5-1
ASSRVAVGSGNTIY
>TRBJ2-7|TRBV13
ASSPREGLTYEQY
>TRBJ2-5|TRBV2
ASSDLRDTQETQY
>TRBJ2-2|TRBV28
ASSGRPSEHRGELF
>TRBJ2-5|TRBV9
ASSAGTGNLETQY
>TRBJ1-1|TRBV10-1
ASSAQGLNTEAF
>TRBJ2-1|TRBV7-9
ATTSPPNNEQF
>TRBJ2-5|TRBV19
ATKDSLARETQY
>TRBJ2-7|TRBV10-3
AISGNRSSYEQY
>TRBJ1-2|TRBV10-3
AIRSIRDRDPYGYT
>TRBJ2-2|TRBV27
ASSLTSGTPGELF
>TRBJ1-2|TRBV28
ASRSWGTGPSYGYT
>TRBJ2-2|TRBV5-6
ASSWERQGLGTGELF
>TRBJ2-7|TRBV7-2
ASSLAYRLSEQY
>TRBJ2-3|TRBV7-9
ASNPSGRDTQY
>TRBJ1-2|TRBV5-1
ASSLSFSQGGYGYT